Listed below are T cell receptor beta chains from one sample, sequenced in a study of blood T cell repertoires in COVID-19. This table comes from immunoSEQ multiplex PCR, and its TCRdb copy is limited to in-frame clones, with some not included. The sample carries about 150,000 clones, around 81% recorded once. The source material was peripheral blood. These receptors all come from a woman aged 60 to 75 with active or convalescent COVID-19. The CDR3 runs from the conserved cysteine through the conserved F or W. Each record gives: clone size, J gene, V gene, D gene, CDR3 protein, CDR3 DNA. A D gene is named only where the DNA matches it firmly. Clone size is shown for a subset of rows, as once, few, many or a class of expanded clone.

>NA|TRBJ1-6|TRBV2|TRBD1
CASSENPRGLTYNSPLHF
TGTGCCAGCAGTGAAAATCCCAGGGGGCTGACCTATAATTCACCCCTCCACTTT
>NA|TRBJ1-2|TRBV28|NA
CASSLSVTGDYGYTF
TGTGCCAGCAGTTTATCTGTTACAGGAGACTATGGCTACACCTTC
>NA|TRBJ2-7|TRBV7-2|TRBD2
CASSWGGSGREQYF
TGTGCCAGCAGCTGGGGAGGGTCGGGACGCGAGCAGTACTTC
>NA|TRBJ2-2|TRBV15|TRBD2
CATSKAGTSGLNTGELFF
TGTGCCACCAGCAAGGCAGGGACTAGCGGCTTGAACACCGGGGAGCTGTTTTTT
>NA|TRBJ1-5|TRBV2|NA
CASWGRDNQPQHF
TGTGCCAGCTGGGGGAGGGACAATCAGCCCCAGCATTTT
>once|TRBJ2-2|TRBV6-1|NA
CASSDRQANTGELFF
TGTGCCAGCAGTGACCGACAGGCGAACACCGGGGAGCTGTTTTTT
>NA|TRBJ2-7|TRBV3-1/TRBV3-2|NA
CASSHSRDEQYF
TGTGCCAGCAGCCACTCTAGAGACGAGCAGTACTTC
>NA|TRBJ1-5|TRBV19|TRBD1
CASSFRTGPAAQHF
TGTGCCAGTAGTTTCAGGACAGGACCTGCGGCCCAGCATTTT
>NA|TRBJ1-1|TRBV4-3|NA
CASSQGGHTTEAFF
TGCGCCAGCAGCCAAGGCGGGCATACCACTGAAGCTTTCTTT
>NA|TRBJ1-2|TRBV4-1|TRBD1
CASSKVPSDRGSWGYTF
TGCGCCAGCAGCAAAGTTCCTTCGGACAGGGGCTCTTGGGGCTACACCTTC
>NA|TRBJ2-3|TRBV7-2|NA
CASSASSSSTDTQYF
TGTGCCAGCAGCGCCTCTAGCTCCAGCACAGATACGCAGTATTTT
>NA|TRBJ2-1|TRBV21-1|NA
CASSTTRDRGPYNEQFF
TGTGCCAGCAGCACCACCCGGGACAGGGGGCCCTACAATGAGCAGTTCTTC
>few|TRBJ1-1|TRBV18|NA
CASSPRDRDTEAFF
TGTGCCAGCTCACCTCGAGACAGAGACACTGAAGCTTTCTTT
>NA|TRBJ1-6|TRBV6-5|NA
CASSPSQARDSTF
TGTGCCAGCAGTCCCAGCCAAGCCCGGGACTCCACTTTT
>many|TRBJ2-3|TRBV7-6|NA
CASSLGLGGMADTQYF
TGTGCCAGCAGCTTAGGGTTGGGGGGAATGGCAGATACGCAGTATTTT
>NA|TRBJ1-1|TRBV7-9|NA
CASSLVHSGNTEAFF
TGTGCCAGCAGCTTAGTTCACTCGGGGAACACTGAAGCTTTCTTT
>NA|TRBJ1-5|TRBV7-2|TRBD1
CASSLATGGHQPQHF
TGTGCCAGCAGCTTAGCGACAGGGGGCCATCAGCCCCAGCATTTT
>NA|TRBJ2-1|TRBV4-3|TRBD2
CASSQDHPLLAGGVEQFF
TGCGCCAGCAGCCAAGATCACCCCCTACTAGCGGGAGGGGTTGAGCAGTTCTTC
>NA|TRBJ2-3|TRBV7-9|NA
CASSLRSGHNTDTQYF
TGTGCCAGCAGCTTAAGATCGGGACACAACACAGATACGCAGTATTTT
>NA|TRBJ1-5|TRBV6-1|NA
CASSEALVPPQHF
TGTGCCAGCAGTGAAGCGCTAGTCCCTCCCCAGCATTTT
>NA|TRBJ2-1|TRBV5-4|NA
CASSGTSTNEQFF
TGTGCCAGCAGCGGAACTAGCACCAATGAGCAGTTCTTC
>NA|TRBJ2-2|TRBV28|NA
CASESPQGNTGELFF
TGTGCCAGCGAATCACCCCAGGGGAACACCGGGGAGCTGTTTTTT
>once|TRBJ2-2|TRBV3-1/TRBV3-2|NA
CASSQGEHRNTGELFF
TGTGCCAGCAGCCAAGGTGAACACCGGAACACCGGGGAGCTGTTTTTT
>NA|TRBJ1-5|TRBV19|NA
CASSILTEYSNQPQHF
TGTGCCAGTAGTATACTGACAGAATATAGCAATCAGCCCCAGCATTTT
>once|TRBJ2-1|TRBV18|NA
CASSLSQGGYNEQFF
TGTGCCAGCTCACTAAGCCAGGGGGGATACAATGAGCAGTTCTTC
>NA|TRBJ1-1|TRBV29-1|TRBD1
CSIIQGVAEAFF
TGCAGCATAATTCAGGGGGTGGCTGAAGCTTTCTTT
>NA|TRBJ1-2|TRBV2|NA
CASSPEGGYTF
TGTGCCAGCTCCCCGGAGGGTGGCTACACCTTC
>once|TRBJ2-1|TRBV28|NA
CASRLAGSGNEQFF
TGTGCCAGCCGTTTGGCGGGGTCTGGCAATGAGCAGTTCTTC
>NA|TRBJ1-1|TRBV11-2|TRBD1
CASSSTGTGNTEAFF
TGTGCCAGCAGCTCTACCGGGACAGGGAACACTGAAGCTTTCTTT
>NA|TRBJ2-7|TRBV7-2|TRBD1
CASSFTGGSYEQYF
TGTGCCAGCAGCTTCACAGGGGGCTCCTACGAGCAGTACTTC
>NA|TRBJ2-1|TRBV7-2|TRBD2
CASSLVGSGRANEQFF
TGTGCCAGCAGCTTAGTAGGTAGCGGGAGGGCCAATGAGCAGTTCTTC
>NA|TRBJ2-5|TRBV20-1|TRBD2
CSASSVTSRGGGGTQYF
TGCAGTGCTAGTAGTGTGACCTCTCGGGGGGGAGGTGGGACCCAGTACTTC
>NA|TRBJ2-1|TRBV5-1|TRBD1
CASSLAGTGTYNEQFF
TGCGCCAGCAGCTTGGCCGGGACAGGGACCTACAATGAGCAGTTCTTC
>NA|TRBJ2-2|TRBV19|NA
CASSISSNTGELFF
TGTGCCAGTAGTATCTCCTCGAACACCGGGGAGCTGTTTTTT
>few|TRBJ1-2|TRBV7-9|NA
CASSLAGGMGYGYTF
TGTGCCAGCAGCTTAGCGGGGGGAATGGGCTATGGCTACACCTTC
>NA|TRBJ2-3|TRBV6-2/TRBV6-3|TRBD2
CASSYSGLAGETDTQYF
TGTGCCAGCAGTTACTCAGGGCTAGCGGGGGAGACAGATACGCAGTATTTT
>NA|TRBJ2-2|TRBV6-5|TRBD1
CASKGQGNTGELFF
TGTGCCAGCAAGGGACAGGGGAACACCGGGGAGCTGTTTTTT
>once|TRBJ2-6|TRBV9|NA
CASSATGSSGANVLTF
TGTGCCAGCAGCGCTACAGGGAGCTCTGGGGCCAACGTCCTGACTTTC
>many|TRBJ2-2|TRBV5-6|TRBD1
CASSFGTGSTGELFF
TGTGCCAGCAGCTTCGGGACAGGAAGCACCGGGGAGCTGTTTTTT
>NA|TRBJ1-1|TRBV10-3|NA
CAISGTGSAEAFF
TGTGCCATCAGTGGGACGGGGTCCGCTGAAGCTTTCTTT
>once|TRBJ2-5|TRBV5-1|NA
CASRQTSNQETQYF
TGCGCCAGCAGACAGACTAGTAATCAAGAGACCCAGTACTTC
>few|TRBJ1-5|TRBV19|NA
CASSTLGNQPQHF
TGTGCCAGTAGTACCCTCGGCAATCAGCCCCAGCATTTT
>NA|TRBJ1-1|TRBV28|NA
CASGISEQGNTEAFF
TGTGCCAGCGGAATCTCAGAACAGGGGAACACTGAAGCTTTCTTT
>NA|TRBJ2-7|TRBV11-2|TRBD2
CASSLSGRSYEQYF
TGTGCCAGCAGCTTAAGCGGGAGGTCCTACGAGCAGTACTTC
>NA|TRBJ1-2|TRBV20-1|NA
CSASPRGAFPQGYTF
TGCAGTGCTAGTCCAAGGGGCGCATTCCCCCAGGGCTACACCTTC
>NA|TRBJ1-5|TRBV28|NA
CASRISNQPQHF
TGTGCCAGTCGTATTAGCAATCAGCCCCAGCATTTT
>NA|TRBJ1-4|TRBV12-3/TRBV12-4|NA
CASSFNSNEKLFF
TGTGCCAGCAGTTTTAATTCTAATGAAAAACTGTTTTTT
>NA|TRBJ2-2|TRBV5-6|NA
CASTRGFMGVELFF
TGTGCCAGCACCCGGGGTTTTATGGGAGTGGAGCTGTTTTTT
>NA|TRBJ2-7|TRBV29-1|TRBD2
CSGRAGARDEQYF
TGCAGCGGCCGAGCGGGAGCGAGAGACGAGCAGTACTTC
>NA|TRBJ1-2|TRBV19|NA
CASGLLANYGYTF
TGTGCCAGTGGGCTGCTTGCTAACTATGGCTACACCTTC
>NA|TRBJ2-7|TRBV3-1/TRBV3-2|TRBD2
CASSPRLAGAREQYF
TGTGCCAGCAGCCCTCGACTAGCGGGAGCTCGCGAGCAGTACTTC
>NA|TRBJ2-3|TRBV19|NA
CASSIFVGAEDTQYF
TGTGCCAGTAGTATTTTTGTGGGGGCCGAAGATACGCAGTATTTT
>NA|TRBJ1-3|TRBV5-4|TRBD1
CASSPGQGAGNTIYF
TGTGCCAGCAGCCCGGGACAGGGGGCCGGAAACACCATATATTTT
>NA|TRBJ1-5|TRBV28|TRBD1
CASSLGFTGGGFNQPQHF
TGTGCCAGCAGTTTGGGCTTCACAGGGGGCGGTTTCAATCAGCCCCAGCATTTT
>NA|TRBJ2-7|TRBV5-6|NA
CASSDYYEQYF
TGTGCCAGCAGCGACTACTACGAGCAGTACTTC
>NA|TRBJ2-7|TRBV9|NA
CASSTAGGEEQYF
TGTGCCAGCAGCACCGCCGGCGGGGAGGAGCAGTACTTC